The TCR beta chain under discussion was sequenced for a study of early T cells in non-severe SARS-CoV-2 infection (dated by TCRdb to the early 2020s). About the investigation overall: Because TCR sequencing was done on bulk RNA from unsorted whole blood, the alpha and beta chains could not be paired.

Set within a cohort of healthcare workers in London, UK, this nested case-control study involved weekly PCR testing of nasopharyngeal swabs along with blood sampling. Between 23 and 31 March 2020, the week of the UK lockdown, healthcare workers were enrolled and then followed up weekly for as long as 16 weeks. This clonotype was found many times. Its antigen is not yet known. No base quality values were provided; no much bigger clone lies one nucleotide off. The method was 5' RACE. Sequencing took place on a NextSeq 500. Unique molecular identifiers were attached to individual cDNA molecules in the TCR library protocol so that sequencing error and PCR bias could be corrected. Both TCR alpha and beta chains were sequenced, and tight co-correlation was observed between alpha and beta sequence abundances in each sample. The original methods were these. Decombinator V4 was used to annotate the V gene, J gene and CDR3 of the TCR sequences. Expanded TCRs were defined as changing significantly between any two time points under a Poisson model with p below 0.0001. Abundances of TCRs were expressed as counts per million after normalisation to the total number of TCRs sequenced in each sample. TRAV1-2 paired with TRAJ12, TRAJ20 or TRAJ33 defined MAIT TCRs, while TRAV10 paired with TRAJ18 defined iNKT TCRs. VDJdb, accessed on 1 November 2021, was searched for TCRs annotated for CMV, EBV and SARS-CoV-2, and TCRs annotated for more than one antigen were excluded. Using fastp trimming at Q25 and MiXCR clonotype assembly, TCRdb reanalyzed the public sequencing data and kept in-frame beta chains. Every distinct CDR3 protein forms one entry, paired with its most common genes and DNA. V and J calls and clone size were set by TCRdb, not the authors. The sample has roughly 25,000 distinct CDR3 sequences on record, about 4.5% of them singletons. The ten top clones hold approximately 15% of the sample.

The full study reports these points: VDJdb matching was skewed toward anti-spike CD8 responses and likely underestimated virus-specific expansions by missing private and CD4 specificities.

The CDR3 numbers 11 residues from cysteine through phenylalanine. Only the CDR3 DNA stays, 33 bases, in frame from base 1. The junction carries 3 bases between V and J, which are trimmed by 1 base and 7 bases respectively. CDR1 SGHRS and CDR2 YFSETQ were looked up in the germline V gene. In this chain, TRBV5-1 is recombined with TRBJ2-1, with no confident D gene call. The sequence came from an adult who was a healthcare worker with PCR-confirmed SARS-CoV-2 infection or an uninfected control (not recorded which). The sequenced sample was whole blood. CDR3 reads: CASSLLNEQFF. The DNA reads TGCGCCAGCAGCTTGTTAAATGAGCAGTTCTTC. Beyond the CDR3, the reference TRBV5-1 and TRBJ2-1 genes provide the residues; the full variable domain reads: KAGVTQTPRYLIKTRGQQVTLSCSPISGHRSVSWYQQTPGQGLQFLFEYFSETQRNKGNFPGRFSGRQFSNSRSEMNVSTLELGDSALYLCASSLLNEQFFGPGTRLTVL.